This TCR beta chain came from a study of blood T cells in healthy people across ages. Next came a second PCR, run for about 6 to 12 cycles, which used a sample-barcoded 5' primer along with a J-beta primer mix. TCRdb re-analysed the 5' RACE reads in MiXCR, keeping a single row per CDR3 protein. The sample carries over 450,000 distinct CDR3 sequences, more than 20% recorded once. This sample was also put to use in a study of T cells of mothers and their children. That paper notes: The yield was over 9 million TCR beta CDR3 reads from each mother and a few million from each child. Slightly higher, non-significant overlap characterized related mother-child pairs relative to unrelated pairs. Not a single persistent microchimeric T cell clone was detected.

Sequencing used blood. The sequence came from a boy aged 5 to 17 in good health.

The CDR3 protein is CASSHLSRGRDTQYF. CDR3 in DNA: TGTGCCAGCAGCCATTTAAGCAGGGGACGAGATACGCAGTATTTT. The chain couples TRBV14 to TRBJ2-3; D is perhaps TRBD1 (6 bases). CDR1 SGHDN and CDR2 FVKESK come from the germline V gene. The length of the CDR3 is 15 residues. Trimming removed 3 bases at V and 5 bases at J, with 15 bases between.